The T cell receptor beta chain under discussion was sequenced for a study of PD-1 blockade in classical Hodgkin lymphoma. Concerning this clone: Its matching antigen is unknown.

Measured with immunoSEQ multiplex PCR; TCRdb has only the in-frame clones, and not every one. Seen here are just over 15,000 clones, roughly 86% observed once, and the top ten hold less than 1%. Study findings and constraints: Newly diagnosed patients reportedly trailed healthy donors in baseline TCR diversity. Repertoire differences have undefined causes, possibly disease activity or prior therapy.

Noted time point: newly diagnosed, previously untreated cHL patient sample. With magnetic negative selection, CD4+ T cells were purified from PBMCs that had been thawed. Investigators turned to newly diagnosed, untreated classical Hodgkin lymphoma PBMCs for comparison. Trimming took 0 bases from V and 6 from J; bases not matched to a gene: 8. This CDR3 is 16 amino acids long. Germline V gene lookup returns CDR1 SGHDN and CDR2 FVKESK. The chain uses TRBV14 and TRBJ2-1; 7 bases are a match to TRBD1. Material: CD4+ T cells from blood. This TCR was sampled from a human donor with classical Hodgkin lymphoma. The DNA for the CDR3 is TGTGCCAGCAGCCAAGATCTCGGACAGGTACCCAATGAGCAGTTCTTC. Its protein is CASSQDLGQVPNEQFF.